A single sample gave rise to the 25 T cell receptor beta chains below, sequenced in a study of monozygotic twins with inflammatory bowel disease. Reanalyzing the 5' RACE reads, TCRdb keeps one entry per CDR3 protein, without DNA. The table for this sample gives about 450,000 distinct CDR3 sequences. Material for sequencing was blood. The receptors derive from a human donor with ulcerative colitis or Crohn's disease, or a healthy co-twin of an affected twin (not recorded which).

The chain joins TRBV29-1 to TRBJ2-3; there is no DNA to check the TCRdb D call of TRBD1. The CDR3 has 13 residues. The germline V gene encodes CDR1 SQVTM and CDR2 ANQGSEA. The CDR3 sequence is CSVDGRDTDTQYF.

This chain links TRBV5-1 with TRBJ1-1; the TCRdb D gene call, TRBD1, has no DNA to confirm it. Germline-derived CDR1 and CDR2 are SGHRS and YFSETQ. The CDR3 covers 13 residues. CDR3 sequence reads: CASSLAPGTEAFF. Variable domain in full (rest from reference TRBV5-1 and TRBJ1-1): KAGVTQTPRYLIKTRGQQVTLSCSPISGHRSVSWYQQTPGQGLQFLFEYFSETQRNKGNFPGRFSGRQFSNSRSEMNVSTLELGDSALYLCASSLAPGTEAFFGQGTRLTVV.

This sequence joins TRBV30 and TRBJ1-1; TCRdb's D call, TRBD1, is unchecked because there is no DNA. Germline V CDR1 and CDR2: GTSNPN, SVGIG (reference sequence). The CDR3 is 13 amino acids. The CDR3 region is CAWRPDRDTEAFF.

V is TRBV20-1 and J is TRBJ2-1. The CDR3 has 11 residues. CDR1 is DFQATT, CDR2 SNEGSKA, per germline (reference sequence). The CDR3 reads CSARGGNEQFF.

The chain combines TRBV5-4 with TRBJ2-5; TCRdb indicates TRBD1, and absent DNA this call remains unverified. CDR1 SGHNT and CDR2 YYREEE come from the germline V gene (reference sequence). The CDR3 sequence is 15 residues long. The CDR3 loop reads CASSFARTGGITQYF. Variable domain in full (rest from reference TRBV5-4 and TRBJ2-5): ETGVTQSPTHLIKTRGQQVTLRCSSQSGHNTVSWYQQALGQGPQFIFQYYREEENGRGNFPPRFSGLQFPNYSSELNVNALELDDSALYLCASSFARTGGITQYFGPGTRLLVL.

The chain couples TRBV30 to TRBJ2-7; TCRdb indicates TRBD1, and absent DNA this call remains unverified. CDR3 size: 13 residues. The germline gives CDR1 GTSNPN, CDR2 SVGIG (reference sequence). The CDR3 region is CAWSVLGGYEQYF. Looking up the rest from reference TRBV30 and TRBJ2-7 gives the full variable domain: SQTIHQWPATLVQPVGSPLSLECTVEGTSNPNLYWYRQAAGRGLQLLFYSVGIGQISSEVPQNLSASRPQDRQFILSSKKLLLSDSGFYLCAWSVLGGYEQYFGPGTRLTVT.

The genes are TRBV7-6 and TRBJ2-3. The CDR3 is 12 residues long. Per germline, CDR1 SGHVS and CDR2 FNYEAQ. CDR3 sequence: CASSLAENTQYF.

V usage is TRBV6-5 and J usage is TRBJ1-4; TCRdb picks TRBD1, but there is no DNA to check that call. CDR3 length: 14 residues. Per the germline V gene, CDR1 is MNHEY and CDR2 is SVGAGI. Here the CDR3 reads CASSSGQLGEKLFF.

This chain joins TRBV20-1 and TRBJ2-2; without DNA, the TCRdb call of TRBD2 cannot be checked. The CDR3 length is 14 residues. Germline loops: CDR1 DFQATT, CDR2 SNEGSKA (reference sequence). The chain's CDR3 is CSASRLAGTGELFF.

This sequence joins TRBV20-1 and TRBJ2-2; lacking DNA, the TRBD1 call made by TCRdb goes unchecked. The CDR3 extends over 14 amino acids. In germline, CDR1 is DFQATT, CDR2 SNEGSKA (reference sequence). Here the CDR3 reads CSASGGPNTGELFF.

The chain has TRBV29-1 and TRBJ2-7; with no DNA, the TCRdb D assignment of TRBD2 cannot be verified. CDR1 is SQVTM, CDR2 ANQGSEA, per germline. The CDR3 loop spans 15 amino acids. The CDR3 protein is CSVEGHAGSTYEQYF.

The chain has TRBV4-1 and TRBJ2-2. The CDR3 sequence is 17 residues long. Looked up from germline, CDR1 is MGHRA and CDR2 is YSYEKL. CDR3 sequence: CASSSPVLAGYTGELFF.

The chain couples TRBV24-1 to TRBJ2-5; TCRdb names TRBD1, which stays unverified in the absence of DNA. Germline V gene data show CDR1 as KGHDR and CDR2 as SFDVKD. The CDR3 runs 13 residues. This chain's CDR3 is CAVQDRVEETQYF.

The gene calls are TRBV5-1 and TRBJ2-2; TCRdb names TRBD1, which stays unverified in the absence of DNA. Germline V gene lookup returns CDR1 SGHRS and CDR2 YFSETQ. The CDR3 covers 13 residues. The CDR3 sequence is CASSTQGYGELFF.

J is TRBJ2-3 and V is TRBV6-5. Germline CDR1 MNHEY, CDR2 SVGAGI. This CDR3 is 16 amino acids long. CDR3: CASSYAGNPSTDTQYF.

V is TRBV6-4 and J is TRBJ2-1; TCRdb calls TRBD2, which cannot be checked without DNA. Germline CDR1 and CDR2: MRHNA and SNTAGT. CDR3 size: 19 residues. The CDR3 is CASSRRRAGGPSSYNEQFF.

The gene calls are TRBV28 and TRBJ1-6; as DNA is missing, the TRBD1 call by TCRdb cannot be tested. The CDR3 totals 14 residues. CDR1 is MDHEN and CDR2 is SYDVKM in the germline V gene. The CDR3 sequence is CASSRGDGMSPLHF. The full variable domain, completed using reference TRBV28 and TRBJ1-6, is DVKVTQSSRYLVKRTGEKVFLECVQDMDHENMFWYRQDPGLGLRLIYFSYDVKMKEKGDIPEGYSVSREKKERFSLILESASTNQTSMYLCASSRGDGMSPLHFGNGTRLTVT.

The chain carries TRBV7-8 and TRBJ1-4. Per germline, CDR1 SGHVS and CDR2 FQNEAQ. This CDR3 comprises 11 residues. The CDR3 sequence: CASSYDRHLFF.

The V gene is TRBV20-1, the J gene TRBJ2-1; TCRdb selects TRBD2, and the lack of DNA leaves this call unchecked. Germline V CDR1 and CDR2: DFQATT, SNEGSKA (reference sequence). This CDR3 region has 14 residues. CDR3 amino acids: CSAKDDGGGNEQFF.

Here the CDR3 reads CAWRGDRYNSPLHF. The chain has TRBV30 and TRBJ1-6; TCRdb's D gene call, TRBD1, goes unchecked for lack of DNA. There are 14 residues in the CDR3. The V gene's germline CDR1 is GTSNPN and CDR2 SVGIG (reference sequence).

This chain joins TRBV11-2 and TRBJ1-5; TCRdb calls TRBD1, which cannot be checked without DNA. The germline gives CDR1 SGHAT, CDR2 FQNNGV. This CDR3 spans 20 amino acids. CDR3 residues: CASSSTGVKLSPGGNQPQHF.

This chain joins TRBV3-1 and TRBJ1-2; absent DNA, TCRdb's TRBD1 call cannot be checked. The CDR3 spans 14 residues. Germline-derived CDR1 and CDR2 are LGHDT and YNNKEL (reference sequence). CDR3 region: CASSPRTGRYGYTF.

The CDR3 loop reads CASSLAATPSSYNEQFF. The chain joins TRBV5-1 to TRBJ2-1; TCRdb gives TRBD1 as the D gene, but with no DNA this cannot be confirmed. The CDR3 runs 17 residues. CDR1 is SGHRS, CDR2 YFSETQ, per germline.

The J gene is TRBJ2-3, the V gene TRBV5-6; TCRdb reports TRBD2, a call that lacks DNA to check it against. From germline, CDR1 is SGHDT and CDR2 YYEEEE. The CDR3 covers 15 residues. CDR3 protein: CASSLIRNSKDTQYF.

The rearrangement uses TRBV7-2 and TRBJ2-7; TCRdb's D call of TRBD1 is untestable without DNA. In germline, CDR1 is SGHTA, CDR2 FQGNSA. The CDR3 loop spans 15 amino acids. The CDR3 loop is CASSFSGTDSYEQYF.